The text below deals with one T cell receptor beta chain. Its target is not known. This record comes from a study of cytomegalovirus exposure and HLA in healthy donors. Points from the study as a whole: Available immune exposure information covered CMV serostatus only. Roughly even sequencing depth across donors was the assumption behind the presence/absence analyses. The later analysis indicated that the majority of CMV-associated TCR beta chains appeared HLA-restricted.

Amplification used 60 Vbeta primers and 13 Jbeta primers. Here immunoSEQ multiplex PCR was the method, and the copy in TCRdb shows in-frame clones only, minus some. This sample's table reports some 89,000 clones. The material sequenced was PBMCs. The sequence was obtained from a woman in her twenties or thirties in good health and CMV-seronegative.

The CDR3 DNA reads TGTGCCAGCAGTTATTTAGCGAGCACAGATACGCAGTATTTT. This translates into CASSYLASTDTQYF. The rearrangement links TRBV7-9 to TRBJ2-3, with a weak D call TRBD2 (5 bases). V lost 6 bases and J lost 0, with 10 bases in between. The CDR3 has 14 residues. Germline V gene lookup returns CDR1 SEHNR and CDR2 FQNEAQ (reference sequence).